These 27 T cell receptor beta chains were all obtained from the same sample, sequenced in a study of T cell clonotyping in hematopoietic cell transplantation. Data came from immunoSEQ multiplex PCR; TCRdb stores just in-frame clones and leaves some out. This table holds approximately 30,000 clones, more than 90% found once. The specimen was peripheral blood mononuclear cells. Source of these receptors: a man aged 50-60 years in good health. Some clones in this sample may be carry-over from other donors' samples.

The chain links TRBV27 to TRBJ2-3; 9 bases map to TRBD1. V was pared by 9 bases and J by 2 bases, with 3 bases of the junction left unmatched. The CDR3 runs to 13 residues. CDR1 and CDR2 (germline): MNHEY, SMNVEV (reference sequence). DNA for the CDR3: TGTGCCAGTACAGGGGGCAACACAGATACGCAGTATTTT. Protein sequence: CASTGGNTDTQYF.

The chain links TRBV7-8 to TRBJ2-7; the match to TRBD2 covers 14 bases. Germline-derived CDR1 and CDR2 are SGHVS and FQNEAQ. The CDR3 spans 14 residues. Trimming at V came to 5 bases and at J to 9 bases, leaving 6 bases not matched to a gene. The chain's CDR3 is CASSPGTSGGGQYF. CDR3 nucleotide sequence: TGTGCCAGCAGCCCCGGGACTAGCGGGGGTGGGCAGTACTTC.

The J gene is TRBJ2-7, the V gene TRBV2; D call uncertain. This CDR3 has 12 amino acids. The V gene lost 5 bases and the J gene lost 2 bases, with 7 bases spanning the gap. Germline loops: CDR1 SNHLY, CDR2 FYNNEI. The DNA of the CDR3 is TGTGCCAGCAGTACCCTTACCTACGAGCAGTACTTC. It yields the protein CASSTLTYEQYF.

V usage is TRBV6-5 and J usage is TRBJ2-1; D is possibly TRBD2 (6 bases). CDR1 MNHEY and CDR2 SVGAGI come from the germline V gene. The CDR3 has 14 residues. V gave up 6 bases and J gave up 8 bases, with 17 bases separating them. The CDR3 reads CASSRGNLRDEQFF. CDR3 nucleotide sequence: TGTGCCAGCAGCCGGGGGAACTTGAGGGATGAGCAGTTCTTC.

This clone appeared a few times. This chain joins TRBV2 and TRBJ1-6, with a weak D call TRBD1 (5 bases). Trimming left V 8 bases short and J 7 bases short, with 15 bases between. Germline V gene data show CDR1 as SNHLY and CDR2 as FYNNEI. This CDR3 spans 14 amino acids. The CDR3 region has the DNA TGTGCCAGCCAAATATGGGGGAACAATTCACCCCTCCACTTT. The encoded protein is CASQIWGNNSPLHF.

The gene calls are TRBV4-3 and TRBJ2-3; the D is unclear. The CDR3 extends over 15 amino acids. Germline values: CDR1 LGHNA, CDR2 YSLEER. The V and J ends lost 0 bases and 0 bases respectively, with 7 bases between them. The CDR3 spells CASSQDTISTDTQYF. CDR3 DNA: TGCGCCAGCAGCCAAGACACCATTAGCACAGATACGCAGTATTTT.

The chain joins TRBV7-9 to TRBJ2-3; TRBD1 aligns across 8 bases. Germline V lookup: CDR1 SEHNR, CDR2 FQNEAQ (reference sequence). Germline trimming cut 6 bases from V and 1 base from J; bases unmatched to any gene: 6. The CDR3 runs 15 residues. The CDR3 loop is CASRRQGAGTDTQYF. In DNA, the CDR3 is TGTGCCAGCAGGCGGCAGGGGGCGGGCACAGATACGCAGTATTTT.

This chain connects TRBV6-6 to TRBJ1-1; perhaps TRBD1 as D (5 bases). V lost 5 bases and J lost 7, with 17 bases in between. The CDR3 has 14 residues. Germline CDR1 is MNHNY and CDR2 is SVGAGI (reference sequence). The DNA of the CDR3 is TGTGCCAGCAGTCCTCGGCCGGACACCAATGAAGCTTTCTTT. It is translated as CASSPRPDTNEAFF.

The V call is TRBV9, the J call TRBJ1-1; a possible D gene is TRBD1 (5 bases). This CDR3 has 16 amino acids. V was shortened by 4 bases and J by 2 bases, with 18 bases between the two germline ends. Per the germline V gene, CDR1 is SGDLS and CDR2 is YYNGEE. DNA of the CDR3: TGTGCCAGCAGCCCGAGGCGGGGGGAGAGAAACACTGAAGCTTTCTTT. The encoded protein is CASSPRRGERNTEAFF.

The gene calls are TRBV30 and TRBJ1-2, with D hard to call. The CDR3 totals 13 residues. Germline CDR1 is GTSNPN and CDR2 is SVGIG (reference sequence). V was cut by 2 bases and J by 8 bases, with 15 bases left in between. CDR3 nucleotide sequence: TGTGCCTGGAGTAGGTATAGGGATGGGGGCTACACCTTC. Translating it yields CAWSRYRDGGYTF.

The gene calls are TRBV7-2 and TRBJ1-5; tentative D call: TRBD1 (6 bases). Between the trimmed V and J ends, which lost 4 bases and 6 bases, there was a span of 13 bases. The CDR3 runs 14 residues. Germline V gene data show CDR1 as SGHTA and CDR2 as FQGNSA. CDR3 coding DNA: TGTGCCAGCAGCTCTCAACAGGGAATTCAGCCCCAGCATTTT. This codes for CASSSQQGIQPQHF.

This clone is a singleton in its sample. The J gene is TRBJ2-2, the V gene TRBV19; possible D gene TRBD1, 5 bases. Germline lookup yields CDR1 LNHDA and CDR2 SQIVND (reference sequence). This CDR3 comprises 13 residues. Trimming shortened V by 8 bases and J by 4 bases, and 11 bases separated the two germline ends. The CDR3 DNA is TGTGCCAGTCGGTTAAGGGGCACCGGGGAGCTGTTTTTT. It translates to CASRLRGTGELFF.

The chain couples TRBV4-3 to TRBJ2-7, with 8 bases identical to TRBD1. Germline V gives CDR1 LGHNA, CDR2 YSLEER. The CDR3 spans 15 residues. The V and J ends lost 4 bases and 3 bases, in that order; junction bases with no gene match: 8. As DNA, the CDR3 is TGCGCCAGCAGCCGAGACCCGGGACAGGTCTACGAGCAGTACTTC. Its translation is CASSRDPGQVYEQYF.

This chain uses TRBV30 with TRBJ1-4; the D is unclear. The germline V gene encodes CDR1 GTSNPN and CDR2 SVGIG (reference sequence). This CDR3 comprises 11 residues. V was clipped by 3 bases and J by 8 bases, with 7 bases between them. CDR3 nucleotide sequence: TGTGCCTGGAGGTTTGGGGAAAAACTGTTTTTT. Its protein product is CAWRFGEKLFF.

In this sample, this clone turned up once. This chain uses TRBV7-2 with TRBJ1-2, with D perhaps TRBD1 (6 bases). Trimming shortened V by 2 bases and J by 3 bases, and 19 bases separated the two germline ends. CDR1 and CDR2 (germline): SGHTA, FQGNSA. The CDR3 has 17 amino acids. The DNA of the CDR3 is TGTGCCAGCAGCTTACCGGGGGCTCCCCTCAGGGACTATGGCTACACCTTC. Protein product: CASSLPGAPLRDYGYTF.

V and J are TRBV7-2 and TRBJ2-2; possible D gene TRBD2, 6 bases. The CDR3 extends over 17 amino acids. The V end lost 4 bases, the J end lost 6 bases, and 21 bases lay between the germline ends. Germline values: CDR1 SGHTA, CDR2 FQGNSA. The CDR3 coding sequence is TGTGCCAGCAGCTCCTCCCCGGGGCGGGGTGCGGCCGGGGAGCTGTTTTTT. Its protein product is CASSSSPGRGAAGELFF.

This chain joins TRBV11-2 and TRBJ1-1; D unresolved. This CDR3 comprises 15 residues. Trimming removed 1 base at V and 2 bases at J, with 11 bases between. CDR1 and CDR2 (germline): SGHAT, FQNNGV. As DNA, the CDR3 is TGTGCCAGCAGCTTAGCGGCGGGCGCAAACACTGAAGCTTTCTTT. Its protein is CASSLAAGANTEAFF.

The gene calls are TRBV28 and TRBJ2-1; 8 bases are shared with TRBD2. This CDR3 spans 19 amino acids. J was trimmed by 2 bases and V by 1 base; bases with no gene match: 13. Germline values: CDR1 MDHEN, CDR2 SYDVKM. Written as DNA, the CDR3 is TGTGCCAGCAGTTTATCCGGGCTAAGCGGGGGAGTTACCTACAATGAGCAGTTCTTC. This sequence encodes CASSLSGLSGGVTYNEQFF. The full variable domain, rest sourced from reference TRBV28 and TRBJ2-1, is DVKVTQSSRYLVKRTGEKVFLECVQDMDHENMFWYRQDPGLGLRLIYFSYDVKMKEKGDIPEGYSVSREKKERFSLILESASTNQTSMYLCASSLSGLSGGVTYNEQFFGPGTRLTVL.

The chain employs TRBV6-5 and TRBJ1-2, with D hard to call. CDR1 is MNHEY, CDR2 SVGAGI, per germline. The CDR3 contains 15 residues. The V and J ends lost 6 bases and 2 bases respectively, with 16 bases between them. The DNA of the CDR3 is TGTGCCAGCAGCCCCCCGCCTCCGGCAAACTATGGCTACACCTTC. Residues: CASSPPPPANYGYTF.

This chain connects TRBV5-5 to TRBJ1-5; no clear D. Germline-derived CDR1 and CDR2 are SGHKS and YYEKEE (reference sequence). The V and J ends lost 0 bases and 3 bases respectively, with 16 bases between them. The CDR3 sequence is 17 residues long. The CDR3 protein is CASSLDYDRSVNQPQHF. The DNA of the CDR3 is TGTGCCAGCAGCTTGGACTACGATCGATCTGTCAATCAGCCCCAGCATTTT. Based on the CDR3 plus reference TRBV5-5 and TRBJ1-5, the full variable domain is DAGVTQSPTHLIKTRGQQVTLRCSPISGHKSVSWYQQVLGQGPQFIFQYYEKEERGRGNFPDRFSARQFPNYSSELNVNALLLGDSALYLCASSLDYDRSVNQPQHFGDGTRLSIL.

The chain carries TRBV15 and TRBJ2-7; 14 bases line up with TRBD2. Germline trimming cut 3 bases from V and 2 bases from J; bases unmatched to any gene: 0. This CDR3 is built from 15 residues. CDR1 and CDR2 (germline): LNHNV, YYDKDF (reference sequence). The CDR3 loop is CATSRGLAGAYEQYF. DNA of the CDR3: TGTGCCACCAGCAGGGGACTAGCGGGGGCCTACGAGCAGTACTTC.

The genes are TRBV19 and TRBJ2-1; D is ambiguous. CDR3 length equals 12 residues. CDR1 is LNHDA and CDR2 is SQIVND in the germline V gene (reference sequence). V was trimmed by 4 bases and J by 8 bases, leaving 9 bases between them. CDR3 bases: TGTGCCAGTAGTACCCGAAGAGATGAGCAGTTCTTC. Translated, it gives CASSTRRDEQFF.

The gene calls are TRBV4-1 and TRBJ1-2, with unresolved D. The germline CDR1 and CDR2 sequences are MGHRA and YSYEKL. Between the trimmed V and J ends, which lost 4 bases and 0 bases, there was a span of 12 bases. CDR3 length: 15 amino acids. Here the CDR3 DNA reads TGCGCCAGCAGCCTACTCTCCGGGACTAACTATGGCTACACCTTC. It specifies CASSLLSGTNYGYTF.

The V and J genes are TRBV9 and TRBJ1-6; D unclear. Trimming cost V 2 bases and J 0 bases, with 12 bases left between them. CDR1 is SGDLS, CDR2 YYNGEE, per germline. CDR3 length: 17 amino acids. CDR3 DNA sequence: TGTGCCAGCAGCGTGGACTCTCGTGGCTCCTATAATTCACCCCTCCACTTT. As protein: CASSVDSRGSYNSPLHF.

This sequence joins TRBV4-3 and TRBJ1-2; TRBD1 is a possible D gene (5 bases). V was shortened by 5 bases and J by 1 base, with 14 bases between the two germline ends. The length of the CDR3 is 15 residues. CDR1 and CDR2 (germline): LGHNA, YSLEER. In DNA form, the CDR3 reads TGCGCCAGCAGCAGGGGCCAGGAATTTAACTATGGCTACACCTTC. Encoded protein: CASSRGQEFNYGYTF.

This chain joins TRBV30 and TRBJ1-4; D is uncertain. CDR1 and CDR2 (germline): GTSNPN, SVGIG (reference sequence). The V gene lost 3 bases and the J gene lost 0 bases, with 5 bases spanning the gap. CDR3 size: 13 residues. In nucleotides, the CDR3 is TGTGCCTGGAGGGCTGCAACTAATGAAAAACTGTTTTTT. It is translated as CAWRAATNEKLFF.

This chain joins TRBV5-1 and TRBJ1-2; possibly TRBD1 for D (5 bases). Germline lookup yields CDR1 SGHRS and CDR2 YFSETQ. V was pared by 5 bases and J by 2 bases, with 13 bases between. CDR3 size: 14 residues. CDR3 DNA: TGCGCCAGCAGTTGGGGCCGGGAAAACTATGGCTACACCTTC. Encoded protein: CASSWGRENYGYTF.